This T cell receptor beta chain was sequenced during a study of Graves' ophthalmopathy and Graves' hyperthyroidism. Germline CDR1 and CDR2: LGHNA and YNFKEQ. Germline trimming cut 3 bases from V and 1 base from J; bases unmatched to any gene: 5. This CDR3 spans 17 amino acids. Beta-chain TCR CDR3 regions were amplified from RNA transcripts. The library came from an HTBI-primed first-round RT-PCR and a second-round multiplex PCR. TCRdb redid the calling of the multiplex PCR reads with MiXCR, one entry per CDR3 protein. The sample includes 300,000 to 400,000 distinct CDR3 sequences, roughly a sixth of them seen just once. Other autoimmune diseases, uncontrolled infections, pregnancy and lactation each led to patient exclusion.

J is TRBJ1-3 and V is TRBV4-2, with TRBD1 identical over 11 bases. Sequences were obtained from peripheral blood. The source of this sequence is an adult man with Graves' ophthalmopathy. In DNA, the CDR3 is TGTGCCAGCAGCCAGGACAGGGGGCTAAGGTCTGGAAACACCATATATTTT. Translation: CASSQDRGLRSGNTIYF.